This T cell receptor beta chain is from a study of blood T cell repertoires in COVID-19. Overall study context: Samples taken during acute and convalescent COVID-19 were collected in the United States, Italy and Spain. T cells, B-cell-depleted T cells, or PBMCs supplied cDNA or gDNA.

Authors' analysis steps: How many nucleated cells were present was estimated from reference gene primer amplification. The table came from immunoSEQ multiplex PCR; TCRdb's copy has only in-frame clones and leaves some out. V and J calls and clone size follow that table, whereas D and trimming were derived from the DNA. The data contain some 140,000 clones, more than 75% of them singletons. This CDR3 region has 15 residues. With V trimmed by 4 bases and J by 0 bases, 4 bases remained unmatched. CDR1 is LGHNA, CDR2 YSLEER, per germline. Sequences were obtained from peripheral blood. The chain combines TRBV4-3 with TRBJ2-7; 9 bases agree with TRBD2. The source is a man between 70 and 80 years old with active COVID-19. CDR3 nucleotides: TGCGCCAGCAGCCCCGGACTAGCGAGCTCCTACGAGCAGTACTTC. It encodes CASSPGLASSYEQYF.